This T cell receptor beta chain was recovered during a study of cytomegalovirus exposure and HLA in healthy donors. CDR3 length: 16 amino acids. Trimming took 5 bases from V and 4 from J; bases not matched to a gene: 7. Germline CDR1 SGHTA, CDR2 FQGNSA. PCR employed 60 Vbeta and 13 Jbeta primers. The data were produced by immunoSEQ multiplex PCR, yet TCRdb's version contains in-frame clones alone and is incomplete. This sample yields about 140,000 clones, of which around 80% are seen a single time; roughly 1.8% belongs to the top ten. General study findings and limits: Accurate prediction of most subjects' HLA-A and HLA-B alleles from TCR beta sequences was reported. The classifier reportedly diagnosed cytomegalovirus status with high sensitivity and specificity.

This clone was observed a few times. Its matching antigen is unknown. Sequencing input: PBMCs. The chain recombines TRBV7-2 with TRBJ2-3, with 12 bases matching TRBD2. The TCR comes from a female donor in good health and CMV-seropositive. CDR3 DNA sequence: TGTGCCAGCAGCCCAGGGGCTAGCGGGAGGGCAGATACGCAGTATTTT. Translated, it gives CASSPGASGRADTQYF. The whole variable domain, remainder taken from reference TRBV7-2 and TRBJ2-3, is GAGVSQSPSNKVTEKGKDVELRCDPISGHTALYWYRQSLGQGLEFLIYFQGNSAPDKSGLPSDRFSAERTGGSVSTLTIQRTQQEDSAVYLCASSPGASGRADTQYFGPGTRLTVL.